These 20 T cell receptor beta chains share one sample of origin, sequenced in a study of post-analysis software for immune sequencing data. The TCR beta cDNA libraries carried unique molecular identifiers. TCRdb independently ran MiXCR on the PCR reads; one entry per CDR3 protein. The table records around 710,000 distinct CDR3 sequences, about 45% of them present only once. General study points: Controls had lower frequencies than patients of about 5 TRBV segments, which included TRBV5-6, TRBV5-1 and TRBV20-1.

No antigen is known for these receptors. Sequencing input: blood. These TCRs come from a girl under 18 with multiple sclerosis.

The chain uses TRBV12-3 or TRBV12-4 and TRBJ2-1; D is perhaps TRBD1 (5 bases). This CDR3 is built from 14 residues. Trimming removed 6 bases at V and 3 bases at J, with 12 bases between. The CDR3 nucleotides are TGTGCCAGCAGCCAGGGTCACGGCTACAATGAGCAGTTCTTC. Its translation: CASSQGHGYNEQFF.

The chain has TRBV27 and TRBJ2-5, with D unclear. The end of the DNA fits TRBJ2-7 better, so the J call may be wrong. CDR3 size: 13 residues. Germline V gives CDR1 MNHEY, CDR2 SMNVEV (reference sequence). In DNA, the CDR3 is TGTGCCAGCAGCCGCGAAAGCCCCTACGAGCAGTACTTC. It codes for CASSRESPYEQYF.

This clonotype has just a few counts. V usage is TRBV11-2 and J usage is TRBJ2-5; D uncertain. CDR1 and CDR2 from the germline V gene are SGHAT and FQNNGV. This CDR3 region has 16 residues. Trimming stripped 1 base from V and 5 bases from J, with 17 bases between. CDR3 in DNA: TGTGCCAGCAGCTTAGGAGGAATAACGATCGGGGAGACCCAGTACTTC. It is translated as CASSLGGITIGETQYF.

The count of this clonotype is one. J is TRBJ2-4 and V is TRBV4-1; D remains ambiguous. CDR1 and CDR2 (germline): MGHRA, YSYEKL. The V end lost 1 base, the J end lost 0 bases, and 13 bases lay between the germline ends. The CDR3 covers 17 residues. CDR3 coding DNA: TGCGCCAGCAGCCAAGGAGCCCTGGGCCTAGCCAAAAACATTCAGTACTTC. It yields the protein CASSQGALGLAKNIQYF.

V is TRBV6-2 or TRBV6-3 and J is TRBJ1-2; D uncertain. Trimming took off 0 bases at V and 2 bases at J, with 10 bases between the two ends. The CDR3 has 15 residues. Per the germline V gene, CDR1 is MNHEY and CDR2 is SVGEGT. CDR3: CASSYSPGSNYGYTF. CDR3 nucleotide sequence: TGTGCCAGCAGTTACTCCCCGGGCAGCAACTATGGCTACACCTTC.

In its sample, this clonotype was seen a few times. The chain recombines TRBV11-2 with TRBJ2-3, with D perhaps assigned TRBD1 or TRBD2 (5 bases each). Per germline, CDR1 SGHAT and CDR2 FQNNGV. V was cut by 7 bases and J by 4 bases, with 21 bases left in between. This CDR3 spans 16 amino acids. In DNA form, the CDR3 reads TGTGCCAGCATGTCCCCCACTAGGGGAGCCCCAGATACGCAGTATTTT. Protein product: CASMSPTRGAPDTQYF.

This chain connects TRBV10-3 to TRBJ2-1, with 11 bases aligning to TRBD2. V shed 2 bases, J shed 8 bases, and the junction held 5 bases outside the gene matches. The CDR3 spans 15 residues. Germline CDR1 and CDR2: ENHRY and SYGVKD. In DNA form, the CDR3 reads TGTGCCATCAGTGAGACTAGCGGGAGTAGGTATGAGCAGTTCTTC. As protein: CAISETSGSRYEQFF.

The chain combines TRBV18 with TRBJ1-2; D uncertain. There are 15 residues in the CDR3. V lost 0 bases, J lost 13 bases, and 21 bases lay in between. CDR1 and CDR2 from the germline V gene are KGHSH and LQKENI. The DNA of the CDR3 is TGTGCCAGCTCACCACCGGTTCCTTTCTGGTGGACCCGCACCTTC. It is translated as CASSPPVPFWWTRTF.

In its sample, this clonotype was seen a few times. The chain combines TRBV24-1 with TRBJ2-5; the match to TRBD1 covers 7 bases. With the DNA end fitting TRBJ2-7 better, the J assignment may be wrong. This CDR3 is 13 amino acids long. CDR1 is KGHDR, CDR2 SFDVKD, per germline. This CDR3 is CATGTGEDHEQYF. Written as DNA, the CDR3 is TGTGCCACCGGCACAGGGGAAGACCACGAGCAGTACTTC.

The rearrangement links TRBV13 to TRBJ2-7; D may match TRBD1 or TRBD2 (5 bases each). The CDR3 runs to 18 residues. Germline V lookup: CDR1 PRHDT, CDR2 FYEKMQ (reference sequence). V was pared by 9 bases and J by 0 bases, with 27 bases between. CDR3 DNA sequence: TGTGCCAGTTCAACATGGGGGAGCAGCTATGAGAGCTCCTACGAGCAGTACTTC. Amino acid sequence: CASSTWGSSYESSYEQYF.

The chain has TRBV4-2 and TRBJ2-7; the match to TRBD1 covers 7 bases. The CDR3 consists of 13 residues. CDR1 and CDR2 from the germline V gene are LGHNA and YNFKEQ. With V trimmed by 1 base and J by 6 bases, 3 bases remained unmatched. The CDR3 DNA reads TGTGCCAGCAGCCAAGGGACAGGCGTCGAGCAGTACTTC. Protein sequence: CASSQGTGVEQYF.

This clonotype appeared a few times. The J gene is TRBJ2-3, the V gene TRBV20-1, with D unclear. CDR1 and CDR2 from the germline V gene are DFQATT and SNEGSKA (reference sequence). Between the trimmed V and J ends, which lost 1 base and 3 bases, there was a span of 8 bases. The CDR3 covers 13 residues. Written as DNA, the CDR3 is TGCAGTGCTAGAGTTATCGGGACAGATACGCAGTATTTT. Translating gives CSARVIGTDTQYF.

This CDR3 reads CASSLWGRAENEQFF. The CDR3, as DNA: TGTGCCAGCAGCCTCTGGGGGAGGGCCGAGAATGAGCAGTTCTTC. The gene calls are TRBV9 and TRBJ2-1, with TRBD2 identical over 7 bases. CDR1 SGDLS and CDR2 YYNGEE come from the germline V gene. The CDR3 loop spans 15 amino acids. Trimming cost V 4 bases and J 7 bases; bases outside gene matches: 11.

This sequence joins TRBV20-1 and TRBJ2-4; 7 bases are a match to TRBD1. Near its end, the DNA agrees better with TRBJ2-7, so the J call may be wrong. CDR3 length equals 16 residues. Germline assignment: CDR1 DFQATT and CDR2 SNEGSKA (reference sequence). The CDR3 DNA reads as TGCAGTGCTAGAGATTTCAGTAAGGGGGCGAGGAACGAGCAGTACTTC. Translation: CSARDFSKGARNEQYF.

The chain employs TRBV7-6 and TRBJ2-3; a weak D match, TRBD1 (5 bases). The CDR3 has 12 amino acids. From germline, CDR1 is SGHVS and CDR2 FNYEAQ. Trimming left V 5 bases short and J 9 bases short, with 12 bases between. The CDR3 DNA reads TGTGCCAGCAGCCCGTCGACAGCCACGCAGTATTTT. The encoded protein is CASSPSTATQYF.

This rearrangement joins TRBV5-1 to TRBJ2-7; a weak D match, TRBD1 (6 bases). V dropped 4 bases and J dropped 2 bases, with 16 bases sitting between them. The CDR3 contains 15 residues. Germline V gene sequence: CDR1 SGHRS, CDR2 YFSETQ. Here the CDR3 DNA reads TGCGCCAGCAGCCGAGAACAGGGTGGGACCTACGAGCAGTACTTC. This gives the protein CASSREQGGTYEQYF.

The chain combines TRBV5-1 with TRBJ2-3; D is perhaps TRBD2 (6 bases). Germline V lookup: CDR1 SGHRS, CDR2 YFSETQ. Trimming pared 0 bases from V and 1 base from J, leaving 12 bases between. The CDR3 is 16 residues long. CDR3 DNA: TGCGCCAGCAGCTTGGACGGGGGAGAAGGCACAGATACGCAGTATTTT. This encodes CASSLDGGEGTDTQYF.

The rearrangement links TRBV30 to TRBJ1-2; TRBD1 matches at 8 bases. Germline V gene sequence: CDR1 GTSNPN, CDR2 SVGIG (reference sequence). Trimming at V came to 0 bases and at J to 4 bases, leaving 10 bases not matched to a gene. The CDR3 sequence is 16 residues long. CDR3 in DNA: TGTGCCTGGAGTGTTCCCGGGGACAGGAAATTCTATGGCTACACCTTC. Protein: CAWSVPGDRKFYGYTF.

This chain's CDR3 is CASSLQGALTEAFF. The CDR3 DNA follows: TGTGCCAGCAGTCTCCAGGGGGCGTTGACTGAAGCTTTCTTT. The chain couples TRBV27 to TRBJ1-1; 8 bases align to TRBD1. V dropped 5 bases and J dropped 5; count of bases not matched to a gene: 7. The germline V gene has CDR1 MNHEY and CDR2 SMNVEV (reference sequence). CDR3 length: 14 amino acids.

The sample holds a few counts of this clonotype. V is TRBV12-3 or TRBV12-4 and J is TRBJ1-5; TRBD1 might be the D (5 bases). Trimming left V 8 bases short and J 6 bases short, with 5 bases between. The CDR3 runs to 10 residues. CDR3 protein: CASGGQPQHF. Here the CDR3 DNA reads TGTGCCAGCGGGGGTCAGCCCCAGCATTTT.